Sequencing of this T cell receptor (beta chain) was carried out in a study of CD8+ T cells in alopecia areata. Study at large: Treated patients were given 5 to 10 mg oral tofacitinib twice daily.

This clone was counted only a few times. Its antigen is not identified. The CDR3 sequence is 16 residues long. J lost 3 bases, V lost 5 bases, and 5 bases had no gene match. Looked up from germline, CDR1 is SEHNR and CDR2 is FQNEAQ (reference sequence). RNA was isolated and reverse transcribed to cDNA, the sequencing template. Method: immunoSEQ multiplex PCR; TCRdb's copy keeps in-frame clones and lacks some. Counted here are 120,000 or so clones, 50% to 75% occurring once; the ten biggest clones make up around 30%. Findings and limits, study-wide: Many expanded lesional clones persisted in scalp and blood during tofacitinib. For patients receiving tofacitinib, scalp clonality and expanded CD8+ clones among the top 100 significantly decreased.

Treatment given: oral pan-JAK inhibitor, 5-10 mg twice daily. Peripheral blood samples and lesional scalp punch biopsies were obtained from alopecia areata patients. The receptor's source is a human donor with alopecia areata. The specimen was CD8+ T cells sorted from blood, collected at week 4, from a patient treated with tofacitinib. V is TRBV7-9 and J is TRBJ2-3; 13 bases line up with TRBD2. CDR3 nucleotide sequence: TGTGCCAGCAGCCCTCCGACTAGCGGGGGGACAGATACGCAGTATTTT. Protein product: CASSPPTSGGTDTQYF.